This TCR beta chain appears in the sequencing data of a study of early T cells in non-severe SARS-CoV-2 infection. Study results and limitations: The study's VDJdb matching favored anti-spike CD8 responses and missed private and CD4 specificities.

Each cDNA molecule carried a unique molecular identifier. TCRdb reprocessed the 5' RACE reads with MiXCR, giving one entry per CDR3 protein. This repertoire shows more than 95,000 distinct CDR3 sequences, roughly 17% found once; its top ten account for around 1.3%. This clonotype turned up a few times. As yet, its antigen is unknown. Trimming stripped 9 bases from V and 0 bases from J, with 12 bases between. The V gene's germline CDR1 is LNHNV and CDR2 YYDKDF (reference sequence). This CDR3 is built from 14 residues. The clonotype originates from an adult who was a healthcare worker with PCR-confirmed SARS-CoV-2 infection or an uninfected control (not recorded which). The V gene is TRBV15, the J gene TRBJ1-3; D is uncertain. The specimen sequenced was whole blood. The CDR3 sequence is CATGYRDSGNTIYF. CDR3 DNA: TGTGCCACAGGGTACAGAGACTCTGGAAACACCATATATTTT.